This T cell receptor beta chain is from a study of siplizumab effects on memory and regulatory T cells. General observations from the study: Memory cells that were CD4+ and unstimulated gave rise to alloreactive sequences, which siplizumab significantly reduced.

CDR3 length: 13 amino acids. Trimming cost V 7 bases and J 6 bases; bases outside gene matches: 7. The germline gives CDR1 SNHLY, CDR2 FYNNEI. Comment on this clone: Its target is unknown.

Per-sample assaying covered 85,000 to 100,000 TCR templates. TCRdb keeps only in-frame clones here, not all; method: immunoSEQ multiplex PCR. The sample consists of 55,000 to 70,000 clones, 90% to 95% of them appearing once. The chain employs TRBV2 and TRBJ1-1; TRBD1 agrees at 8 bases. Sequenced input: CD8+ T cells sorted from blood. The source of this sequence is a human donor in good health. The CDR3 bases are TGTGCCAGCACCGCACAGGGGGGGGCTGAAGCTTTCTTT. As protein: CASTAQGGAEAFF. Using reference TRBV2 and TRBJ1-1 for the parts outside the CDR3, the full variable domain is EPEVTQTPSHQVTQMGQEVILRCVPISNHLYFYWYRQILGQKVEFLVSFYNNEISEKSEIFDDQFSVERPDGSNFTLKIRSTKLEDSAMYFCASTAQGGAEAFFGQGTRLTVV.